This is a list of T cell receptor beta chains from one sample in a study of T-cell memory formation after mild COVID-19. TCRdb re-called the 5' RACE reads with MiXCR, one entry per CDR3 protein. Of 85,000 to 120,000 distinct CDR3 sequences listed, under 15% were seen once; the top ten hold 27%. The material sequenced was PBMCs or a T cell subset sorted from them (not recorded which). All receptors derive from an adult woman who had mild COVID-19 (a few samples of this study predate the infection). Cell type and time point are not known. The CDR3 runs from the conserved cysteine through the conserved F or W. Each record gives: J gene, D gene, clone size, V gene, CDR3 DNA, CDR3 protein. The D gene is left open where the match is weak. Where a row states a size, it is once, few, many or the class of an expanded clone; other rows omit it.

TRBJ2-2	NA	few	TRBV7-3	TGTGCCAGCAGCCCCAGCCCCGGACGTTTTGTCGGGGAGCTGTTTTTT	CASSPSPGRFVGELFF
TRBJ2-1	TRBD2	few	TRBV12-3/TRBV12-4	TGTGCCAGCAGTGGTAGCGGGAGGGGGTACTCCTACAATGAGCAGTTCTTC	CASSGSGRGYSYNEQFF
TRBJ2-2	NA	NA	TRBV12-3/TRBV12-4	TGTGCCAGCAGTTTTGTTGGAGGGGAGCTGTTTTTT	CASSFVGGELFF
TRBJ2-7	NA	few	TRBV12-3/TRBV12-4	TGTGCCAGCAGTTTTTGGCTAATCCCTGAGCGGGTCTACGAGCAGTACTTC	CASSFWLIPERVYEQYF
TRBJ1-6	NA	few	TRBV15	TGTGCCACCTCAAAGGGCGGTCCTATTTCACCCCTCCACTTT	CATSKGGPISPLHF
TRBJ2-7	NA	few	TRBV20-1	TGCAGTGCCCCTCCCTGGGGGGAGGCCTACGAGCAGTACTTC	CSAPPWGEAYEQYF
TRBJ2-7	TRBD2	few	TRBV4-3	TGCGCCAGCAGCCAAGATTTGCCGGGAGGCTACCACGAGCAGTACTTC	CASSQDLPGGYHEQYF
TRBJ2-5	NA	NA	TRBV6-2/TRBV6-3	TGTGCCAGCAGTTTACCTTACCTTCTAGGGACCCAGTACTTC	CASSLPYLLGTQYF
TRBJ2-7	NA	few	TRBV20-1	TGCAGTGCTAGAGCACAGGGCTCCTACGAGCAGTACTTC	CSARAQGSYEQYF
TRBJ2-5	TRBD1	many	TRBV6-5	TGTGCCAGCAGACCTCAAGGGGGCATCGGGGAGACCCAGTACTTC	CASRPQGGIGETQYF
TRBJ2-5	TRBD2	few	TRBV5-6	TGTGCCAGCAGCGGCGTGGGGACTAGCGGGACAGAGACCCAGTACTTC	CASSGVGTSGTETQYF
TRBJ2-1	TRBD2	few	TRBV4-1	TGCGCCAGCAGCCCTTTACGGGGGGAGGGCTTCAATGAGCAGTTCTTC	CASSPLRGEGFNEQFF
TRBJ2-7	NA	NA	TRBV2	TGTGCCAGCAGTGACGTCGTGATGGGTACCTACGAGCAGTACTTC	CASSDVVMGTYEQYF
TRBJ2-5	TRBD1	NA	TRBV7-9	TGTGCCAGCAGCTTACGGGACAGGGGAATTAAAGAGACCCAGTACTTC	CASSLRDRGIKETQYF
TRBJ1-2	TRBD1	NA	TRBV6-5	TGTGCCAGCAGTTACTTCCCGGACAGGGACTATGGCTACACCTTC	CASSYFPDRDYGYTF
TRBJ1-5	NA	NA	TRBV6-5	TGTGCCAGCAAAGCCTCGCTGACAGGAGTCAATCAGCCCCAGCATTTT	CASKASLTGVNQPQHF
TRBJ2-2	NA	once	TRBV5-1	TGCGCCAGCAGCGACGACAGGGTCGGGAGCGGGGAGCTGTTTTTT	CASSDDRVGSGELFF
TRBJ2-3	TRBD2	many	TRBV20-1	TGCAGTGCTAGAGGGTCTGACGGGGGGGGAGATACGCAGTATTTT	CSARGSDGGGDTQYF
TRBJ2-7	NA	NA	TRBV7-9	TGTGCCAGCAGCCCAGGCCCTAGCTCCTACGAGCAGTACTTC	CASSPGPSSYEQYF
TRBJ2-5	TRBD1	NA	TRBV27	TGTGCCAGCAGTCAAAGGACAGGGTCGGCGGAGACCCAGTACTTC	CASSQRTGSAETQYF
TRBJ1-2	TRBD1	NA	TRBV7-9	TGTGCCAGCAGCTTACTGACGGACAGGGCCTATGGCTACACCTTC	CASSLLTDRAYGYTF
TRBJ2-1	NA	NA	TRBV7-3	TGTGCCAGCAGCTTAGTAGGGGGGGCTAAGTTGAATGAGCAGTTCTTC	CASSLVGGAKLNEQFF
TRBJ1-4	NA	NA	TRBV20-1	TGCAGTGCTAGTAGGGACCGCGGGGCTAATGAAAAACTGTTTTTT	CSASRDRGANEKLFF
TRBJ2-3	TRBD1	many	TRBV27	TGTGCCAGCAGTTGGACAGGGGGTTCTCTCTTCCCAGATACGCAGTATTTT	CASSWTGGSLFPDTQYF
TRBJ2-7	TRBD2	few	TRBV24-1	TGTGCCACCAGTGAGGGGGTCGGGAGGATTCCCTACGAGCAGTACTTC	CATSEGVGRIPYEQYF
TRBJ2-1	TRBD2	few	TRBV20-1	TGCAGTGCTAGGCTAGCGGGAGGGCCTTACAATGAGCAGTTCTTC	CSARLAGGPYNEQFF
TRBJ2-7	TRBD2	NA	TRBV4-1	TGCGCCAGCAGCCAAGGGGTCCGGGGACTAGACTACGAGCAGTACTTC	CASSQGVRGLDYEQYF
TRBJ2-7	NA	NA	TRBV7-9	TGTGCCAGCCGTGGGACCACGGGACCCCACGAGCAGTACTTC	CASRGTTGPHEQYF
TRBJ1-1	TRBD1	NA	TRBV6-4	TGTGCCAGCAGTGACACCGGGACAGGGGAGGCTTTCTTT	CASSDTGTGEAFF
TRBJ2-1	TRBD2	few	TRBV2	TGTGCCAGCAGTCCCCCGGGACTAGCGGGAGTTGAGCAGTTCTTC	CASSPPGLAGVEQFF
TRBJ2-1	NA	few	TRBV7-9	TGTGCCAGCAGCTTTAATGAGCAGTTCTTC	CASSFNEQFF
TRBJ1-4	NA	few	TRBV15	TGTGCCACCAGCTGGACTCGGGATGCAACTAATGAAAAACTGTTTTTT	CATSWTRDATNEKLFF
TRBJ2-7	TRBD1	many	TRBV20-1	TGCAGTTTACAGGGGGCCTCCTACGAGCAGTACTTC	CSLQGASYEQYF
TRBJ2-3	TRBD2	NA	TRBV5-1	TGCGCCAGCAGCTTGTACGGGGGACTAGCGACCACTTTCACAGATACGCAGTATTTT	CASSLYGGLATTFTDTQYF
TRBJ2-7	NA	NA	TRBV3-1	TGTGCCAGCAGCCTACAACACAGGAGCTCCTACGAGCAGTACTTC	CASSLQHRSSYEQYF
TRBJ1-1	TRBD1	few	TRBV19	TGTGCCAGTTCGACTTACAGGGGGAACACTGAAGCTTTCTTT	CASSTYRGNTEAFF
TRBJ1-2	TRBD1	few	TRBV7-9	TGTGCCAGCAGCTGGACAGGGGGCAGCGGCTATGGCTACACCTTC	CASSWTGGSGYGYTF
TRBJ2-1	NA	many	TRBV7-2	TGTGCCAGCAGCTTTCAGGGGAATGAGCAGTTCTTC	CASSFQGNEQFF
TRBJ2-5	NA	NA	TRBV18	TGTGCCAGCTCACCACGCTTGGCAGGGCAAGAGACCCAGTACTTC	CASSPRLAGQETQYF
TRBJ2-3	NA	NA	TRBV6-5	TGTGCCAGCAGTTACTCCTGGGCTGGAGATACGCAGTATTTT	CASSYSWAGDTQYF
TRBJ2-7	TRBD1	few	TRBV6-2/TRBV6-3	TGTGCCAGCGATCAGGGGGTAACGCTGTACGAGCAGTACTTC	CASDQGVTLYEQYF
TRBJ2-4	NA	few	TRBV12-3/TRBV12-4	TGTGCCAGCACTAAAGGTCCCGGGGATTTCGACAAAAACATTCAGTACTTC	CASTKGPGDFDKNIQYF
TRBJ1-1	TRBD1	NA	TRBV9	TGTGCCAGCAGCGCGGGACAGGGTATAGGTACTGAAGCTTTCTTT	CASSAGQGIGTEAFF
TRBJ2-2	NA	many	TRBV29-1	TGCAGCGTTTCACAGGGTCCGAACACCGGGGAGCTGTTTTTT	CSVSQGPNTGELFF
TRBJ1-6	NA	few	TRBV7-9	TGTGCCAGCAGCTTGCATAATTCACCCCTCCACTTT	CASSLHNSPLHF
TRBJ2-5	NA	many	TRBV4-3	TGCGCCAGCAGCCAAGATGCGACGTACCAAGAGACCCAGTACTTC	CASSQDATYQETQYF
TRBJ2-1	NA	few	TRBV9	TGTGCCAGCAGCGATTCGGGGAGCTCCTACAATGAGCAGTTCTTC	CASSDSGSSYNEQFF
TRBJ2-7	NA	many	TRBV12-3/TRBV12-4	TGTGCCAGCAAGACGGGGTCTTCCTACGAGCAGTACTTC	CASKTGSSYEQYF
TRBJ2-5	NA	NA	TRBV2	TGTGCCAGCAGTGTCGGGGCCTATCCAGAGACCCAGTACTTC	CASSVGAYPETQYF
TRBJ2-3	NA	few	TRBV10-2	TGCGCCAGCAGTGAGTGGCCAGATACGCAGTATTTT	CASSEWPDTQYF